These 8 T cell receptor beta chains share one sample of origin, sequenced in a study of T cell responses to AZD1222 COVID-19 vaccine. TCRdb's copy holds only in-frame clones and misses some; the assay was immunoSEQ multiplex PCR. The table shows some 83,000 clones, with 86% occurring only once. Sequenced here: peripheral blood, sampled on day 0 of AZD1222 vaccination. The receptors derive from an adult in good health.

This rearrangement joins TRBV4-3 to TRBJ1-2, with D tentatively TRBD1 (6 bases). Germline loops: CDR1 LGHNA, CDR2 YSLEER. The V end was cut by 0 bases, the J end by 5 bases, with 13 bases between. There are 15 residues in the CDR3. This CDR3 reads CASSQDQGQSYGYTF. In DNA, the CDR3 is TGCGCCAGCAGCCAAGATCAAGGACAGTCGTATGGCTACACCTTC.

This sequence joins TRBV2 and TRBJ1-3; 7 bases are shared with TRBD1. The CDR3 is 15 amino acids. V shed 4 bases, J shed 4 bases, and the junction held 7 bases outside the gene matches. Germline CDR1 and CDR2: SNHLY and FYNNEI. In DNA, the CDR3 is TGTGCCAGCAGTGCCGGGACAGTGGGAGGAAACACCATATATTTT. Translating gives CASSAGTVGGNTIYF.

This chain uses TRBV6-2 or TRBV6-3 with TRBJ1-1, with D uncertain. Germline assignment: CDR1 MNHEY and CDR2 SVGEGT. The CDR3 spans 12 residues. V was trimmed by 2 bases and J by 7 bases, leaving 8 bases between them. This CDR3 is CASSYKGIEAFF. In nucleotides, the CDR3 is TGTGCCAGCAGTTACAAAGGAATTGAAGCTTTCTTT.

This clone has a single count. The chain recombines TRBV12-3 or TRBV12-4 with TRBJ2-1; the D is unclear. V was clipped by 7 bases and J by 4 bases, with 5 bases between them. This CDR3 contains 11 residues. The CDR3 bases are TGTGCCAGCACCCTGTACAATGAGCAGTTCTTC. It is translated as CASTLYNEQFF.

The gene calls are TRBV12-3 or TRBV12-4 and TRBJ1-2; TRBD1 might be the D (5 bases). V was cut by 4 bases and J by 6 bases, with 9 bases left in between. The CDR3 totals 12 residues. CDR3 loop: CASSSGFDGYTF. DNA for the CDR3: TGTGCCAGCAGTTCAGGGTTCGATGGCTACACCTTC.

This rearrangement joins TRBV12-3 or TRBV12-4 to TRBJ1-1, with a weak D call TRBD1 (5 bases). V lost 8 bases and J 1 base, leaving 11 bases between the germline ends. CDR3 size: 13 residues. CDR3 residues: CASFEGPNTEAFF. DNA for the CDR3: TGTGCCAGCTTTGAGGGGCCGAACACTGAAGCTTTCTTT.

The CDR3 sequence is CASSILVPYEQYF. As DNA, the CDR3 is TGTGCCAGCAGTATACTAGTTCCCTACGAGCAGTACTTC. This sequence joins TRBV2 and TRBJ2-7; D possibly corresponds to TRBD2 (5 bases). Germline-derived CDR1 and CDR2 are SNHLY and FYNNEI. The length of the CDR3 is 13 residues. Trimming left V 5 bases short and J 2 bases short, with 10 bases between. The full variable domain, in which reference TRBV2 and TRBJ2-7 provide the parts outside the CDR3, is EPEVTQTPSHQVTQMGQEVILRCVPISNHLYFYWYRQILGQKVEFLVSFYNNEISEKSEIFDDQFSVERPDGSNFTLKIRSTKLEDSAMYFCASSILVPYEQYFGPGTRLTVT.

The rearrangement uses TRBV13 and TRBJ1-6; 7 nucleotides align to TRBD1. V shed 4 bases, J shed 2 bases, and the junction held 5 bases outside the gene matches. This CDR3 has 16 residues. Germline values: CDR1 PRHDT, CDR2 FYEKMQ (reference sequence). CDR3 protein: CASSSRQGTYNSPLHF. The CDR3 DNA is TGTGCCAGCAGCTCCAGACAGGGCACCTATAATTCACCCCTCCACTTT.